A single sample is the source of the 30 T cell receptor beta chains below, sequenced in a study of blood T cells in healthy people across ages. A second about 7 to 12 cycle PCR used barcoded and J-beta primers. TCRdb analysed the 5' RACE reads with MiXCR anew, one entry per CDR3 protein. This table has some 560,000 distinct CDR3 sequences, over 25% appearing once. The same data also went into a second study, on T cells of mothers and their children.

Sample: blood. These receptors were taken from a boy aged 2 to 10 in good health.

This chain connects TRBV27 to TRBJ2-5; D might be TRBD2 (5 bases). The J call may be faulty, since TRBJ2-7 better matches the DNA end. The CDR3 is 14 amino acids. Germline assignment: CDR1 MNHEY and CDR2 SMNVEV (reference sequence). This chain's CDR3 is CASSAKLDSYEQYF. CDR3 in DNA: TGTGCCAGCAGTGCAAAACTAGACTCCTACGAGCAGTACTTC.

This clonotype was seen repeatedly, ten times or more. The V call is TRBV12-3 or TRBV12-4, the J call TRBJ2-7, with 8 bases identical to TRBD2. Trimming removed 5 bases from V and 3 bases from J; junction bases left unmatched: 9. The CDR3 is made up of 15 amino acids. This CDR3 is CASSPGLAGLYEQYF. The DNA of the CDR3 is TGTGCCAGCAGTCCCGGACTAGCTGGGCTCTACGAGCAGTACTTC.

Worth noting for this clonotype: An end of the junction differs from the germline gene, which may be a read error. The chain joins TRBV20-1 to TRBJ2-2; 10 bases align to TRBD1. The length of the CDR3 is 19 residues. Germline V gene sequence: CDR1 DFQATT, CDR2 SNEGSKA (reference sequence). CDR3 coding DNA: TGCAGTGCTAGAGGGCCGGGACAGGGGCGACTTCGGGACACCGGGGAGCTGTTGTTT. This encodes CSARGPGQGRLRDTGELLF.

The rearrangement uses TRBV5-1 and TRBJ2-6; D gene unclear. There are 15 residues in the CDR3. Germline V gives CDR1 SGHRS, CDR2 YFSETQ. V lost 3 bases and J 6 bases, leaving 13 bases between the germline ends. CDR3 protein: CASSSPPLEANVLTF. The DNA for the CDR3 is TGCGCCAGCAGCTCCCCTCCCCTAGAGGCCAACGTCCTGACTTTC.

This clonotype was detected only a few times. Here the CDR3 DNA reads TGTGCCAGCAGGCAGGGGGGCCTTAATGAGCAGTTCTTC. Translation gives CASRQGGLNEQFF. V gene TRBV27 combines with J gene TRBJ2-1; D may be TRBD1 (7 bases). CDR1 and CDR2 from the germline V gene are MNHEY and SMNVEV (reference sequence). The CDR3 totals 13 residues. Trimming removed 6 bases from V and 7 bases from J, with 13 bases in between.

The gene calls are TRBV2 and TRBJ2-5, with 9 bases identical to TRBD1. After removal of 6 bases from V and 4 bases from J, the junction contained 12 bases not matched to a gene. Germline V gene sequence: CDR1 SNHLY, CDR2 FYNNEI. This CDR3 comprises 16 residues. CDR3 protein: CASSLRQGVVRETQYF. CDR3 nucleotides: TGTGCCAGCAGCCTTAGACAGGGGGTGGTTAGAGAGACCCAGTACTTC.

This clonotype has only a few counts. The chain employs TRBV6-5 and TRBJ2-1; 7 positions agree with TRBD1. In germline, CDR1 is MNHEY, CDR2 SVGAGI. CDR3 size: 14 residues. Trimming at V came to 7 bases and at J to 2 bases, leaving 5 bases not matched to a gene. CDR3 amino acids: CASTHRGAYNEQFF. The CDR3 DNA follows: TGTGCCAGCACACACAGGGGAGCCTACAATGAGCAGTTCTTC.

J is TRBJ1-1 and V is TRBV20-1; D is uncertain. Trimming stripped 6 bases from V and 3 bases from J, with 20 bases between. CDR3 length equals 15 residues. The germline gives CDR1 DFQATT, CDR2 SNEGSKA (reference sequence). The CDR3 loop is CSAHGGVRVDTEAFF. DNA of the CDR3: TGCAGTGCCCACGGCGGGGTGAGGGTCGACACTGAAGCTTTCTTT.

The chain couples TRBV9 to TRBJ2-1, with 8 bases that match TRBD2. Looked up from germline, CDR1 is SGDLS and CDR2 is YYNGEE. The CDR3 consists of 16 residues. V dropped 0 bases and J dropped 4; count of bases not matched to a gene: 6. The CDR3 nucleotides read TGTGCCAGCAGCGTAGAGGTGACTAGCGCGTACAATGAGCAGTTCTTC. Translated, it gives CASSVEVTSAYNEQFF.

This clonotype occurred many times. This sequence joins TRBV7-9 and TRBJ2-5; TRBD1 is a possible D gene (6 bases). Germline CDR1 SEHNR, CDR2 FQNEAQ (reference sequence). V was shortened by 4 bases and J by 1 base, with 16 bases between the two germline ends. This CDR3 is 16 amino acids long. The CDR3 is CASSSPPTGFQETQYF. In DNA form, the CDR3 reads TGTGCCAGCAGCTCCCCCCCGACAGGATTCCAAGAGACCCAGTACTTC.

CDR3 bases: TGTGCCAGCAGCGTAGCGTCTGGGGCCAACGTCCTGACTTTC. It yields the protein CASSVASGANVLTF. The chain uses TRBV9 and TRBJ2-6, with D unresolved. Germline CDR1 reads SGDLS; CDR2 reads YYNGEE. Trimming removed 0 bases at V and 1 base at J, with 2 bases between. This CDR3 is built from 14 residues.

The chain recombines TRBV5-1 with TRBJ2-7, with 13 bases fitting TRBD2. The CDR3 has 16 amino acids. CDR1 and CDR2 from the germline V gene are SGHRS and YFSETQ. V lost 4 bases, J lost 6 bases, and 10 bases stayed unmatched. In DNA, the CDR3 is TGCGCCAGCAGCCCCCTAACTAGCGGGAGGGCCCTCGAGCAGTACTTC. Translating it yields CASSPLTSGRALEQYF.

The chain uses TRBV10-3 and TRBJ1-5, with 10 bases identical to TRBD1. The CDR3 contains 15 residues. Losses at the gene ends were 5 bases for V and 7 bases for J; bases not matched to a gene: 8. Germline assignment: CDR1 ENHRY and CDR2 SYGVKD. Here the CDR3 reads CAISKFRDRGQPQHF. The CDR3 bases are TGTGCCATCAGTAAGTTCCGGGACAGGGGACAGCCCCAGCATTTT.

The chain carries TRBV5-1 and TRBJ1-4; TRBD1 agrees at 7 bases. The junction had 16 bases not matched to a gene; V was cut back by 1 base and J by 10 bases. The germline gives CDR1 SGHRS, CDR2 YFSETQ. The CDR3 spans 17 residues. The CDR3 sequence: CASSLNVRLQGKTKLFF. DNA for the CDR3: TGCGCCAGCAGCTTGAATGTAAGGCTACAGGGGAAGACAAAACTGTTTTTT.

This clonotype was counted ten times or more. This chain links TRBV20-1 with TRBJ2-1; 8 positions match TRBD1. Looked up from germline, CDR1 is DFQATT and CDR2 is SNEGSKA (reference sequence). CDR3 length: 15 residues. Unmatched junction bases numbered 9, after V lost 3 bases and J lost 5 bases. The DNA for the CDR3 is TGCAGTGCTAGGGGCTCGGGACAGGATCACAATGAGCAGTTCTTC. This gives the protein CSARGSGQDHNEQFF.

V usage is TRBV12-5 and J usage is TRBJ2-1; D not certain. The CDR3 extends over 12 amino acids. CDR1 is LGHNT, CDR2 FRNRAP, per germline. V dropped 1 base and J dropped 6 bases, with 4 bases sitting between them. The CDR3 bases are TGTGCTAGTGGTTTGGCCCTCAATGAGCAGTTCTTC. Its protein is CASGLALNEQFF. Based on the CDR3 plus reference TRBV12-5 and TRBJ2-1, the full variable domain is DARVTQTPRHKVTEMGQEVTMRCQPILGHNTVFWYRQTMMQGLELLAYFRNRAPLDDSGMPKDRFSAEMPDATLATLKIQPSEPRDSAVYFCASGLALNEQFFGPGTRLTVL.

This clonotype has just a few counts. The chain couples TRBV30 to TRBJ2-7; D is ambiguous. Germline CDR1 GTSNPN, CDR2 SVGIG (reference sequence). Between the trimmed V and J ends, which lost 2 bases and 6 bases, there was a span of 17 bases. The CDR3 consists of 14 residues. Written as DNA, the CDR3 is TGTGCCTGGAGTATGGGAAAACCATATGCCGAGCAGTACTTC. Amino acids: CAWSMGKPYAEQYF.

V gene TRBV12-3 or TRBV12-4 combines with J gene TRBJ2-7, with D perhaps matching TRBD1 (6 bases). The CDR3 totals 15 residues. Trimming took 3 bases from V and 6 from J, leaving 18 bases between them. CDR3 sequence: CASSFRSRGSREQYF. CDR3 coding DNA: TGTGCCAGCAGTTTTCGGAGTAGGGGGTCGCGCGAGCAGTACTTC.

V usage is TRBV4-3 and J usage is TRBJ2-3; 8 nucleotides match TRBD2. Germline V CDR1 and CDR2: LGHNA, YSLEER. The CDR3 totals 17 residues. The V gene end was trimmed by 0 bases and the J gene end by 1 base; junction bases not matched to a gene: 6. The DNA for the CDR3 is TGCGCCAGCAGCCAAGATTCCAGCGGGAGTGGCACAGATACGCAGTATTTT. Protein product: CASSQDSSGSGTDTQYF.

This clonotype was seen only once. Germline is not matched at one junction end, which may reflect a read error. CDR3 nucleotides: TGTGCCAGCAGTGCACTAGCGATTAGCACAGATGCGCAGTATTTT. Translating it yields CASSALAISTDAQYF. V and J are TRBV12-3 or TRBV12-4 and TRBJ2-3; 7 bases are shared with TRBD2. CDR3 length: 15 residues.

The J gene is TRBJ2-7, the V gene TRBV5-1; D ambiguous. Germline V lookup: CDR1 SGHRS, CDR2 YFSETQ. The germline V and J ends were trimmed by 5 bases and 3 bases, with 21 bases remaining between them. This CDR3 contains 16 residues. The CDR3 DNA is TGCGCCAGCAGGGTCTTAGTCGGTCCATCGTACTACGAGCAGTACTTC. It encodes CASRVLVGPSYYEQYF. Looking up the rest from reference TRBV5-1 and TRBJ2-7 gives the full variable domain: KAGVTQTPRYLIKTRGQQVTLSCSPISGHRSVSWYQQTPGQGLQFLFEYFSETQRNKGNFPGRFSGRQFSNSRSEMNVSTLELGDSALYLCASRVLVGPSYYEQYFGPGTRLTVT.

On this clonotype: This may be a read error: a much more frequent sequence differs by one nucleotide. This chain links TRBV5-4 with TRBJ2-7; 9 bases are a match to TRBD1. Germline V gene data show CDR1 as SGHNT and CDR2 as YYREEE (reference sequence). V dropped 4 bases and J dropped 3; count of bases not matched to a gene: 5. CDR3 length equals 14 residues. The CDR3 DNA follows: TGTGCCAGCAGCCCGTGGACAGGGGACTACGAGCAGTACTTC. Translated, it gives CASSPWTGDYEQYF.

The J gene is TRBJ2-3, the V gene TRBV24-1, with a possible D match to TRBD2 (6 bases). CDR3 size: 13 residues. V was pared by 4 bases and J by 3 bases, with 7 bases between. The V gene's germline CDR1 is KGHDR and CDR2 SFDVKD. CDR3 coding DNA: TGTGCCACCAGTGAACGGGGGACAGATACGCAGTATTTT. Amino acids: CATSERGTDTQYF.

The CDR3 DNA reads TGCAGCGTTCGGTTTGGGGAGGCCCCATGGGGCGAAAAACTGTTTTTT. Amino acids: CSVRFGEAPWGEKLFF. The J gene is TRBJ1-4, the V gene TRBV29-1; TRBD1 is a possible D gene (5 bases). Germline V gene data show CDR1 as SQVTM and CDR2 as ANQGSEA. The ends were cut back, 5 bases at V and 8 bases at J, with 24 bases in the middle. The CDR3 loop spans 16 amino acids.

As DNA, the CDR3 is TGTGCCAGCAGCCCGAGGGGCTACAGCTCCTACGAGCAGTACTTC. It is translated as CASSPRGYSSYEQYF. The chain recombines TRBV3-1 with TRBJ2-7; tentatively, D is TRBD1 or TRBD2 (5 bases each). There are 15 residues in the CDR3. V shed 4 bases and J shed 0 bases, with 13 bases lying between them. CDR1 and CDR2 (germline): LGHDT, YNNKEL (reference sequence).

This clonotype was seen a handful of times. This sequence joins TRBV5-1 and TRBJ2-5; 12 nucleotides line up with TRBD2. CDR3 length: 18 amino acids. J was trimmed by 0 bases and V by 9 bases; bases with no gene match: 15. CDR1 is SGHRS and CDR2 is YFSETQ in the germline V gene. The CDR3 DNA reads TGCGCCACCTTTAATCTGACTAGCGGGAGAATGTACCAAGAGACCCAGTACTTC. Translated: CATFNLTSGRMYQETQYF.

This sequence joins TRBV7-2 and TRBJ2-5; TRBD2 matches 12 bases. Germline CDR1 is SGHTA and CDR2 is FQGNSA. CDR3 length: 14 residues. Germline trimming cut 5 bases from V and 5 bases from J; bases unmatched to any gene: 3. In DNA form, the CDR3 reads TGTGCCAGCAGCACTAGCGGGGGGCGGGAGACCCAGTACTTC. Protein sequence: CASSTSGGRETQYF.

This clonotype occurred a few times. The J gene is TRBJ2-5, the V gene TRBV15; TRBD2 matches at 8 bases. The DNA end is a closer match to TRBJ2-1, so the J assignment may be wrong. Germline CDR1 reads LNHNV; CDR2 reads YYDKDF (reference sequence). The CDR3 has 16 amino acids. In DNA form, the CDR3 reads TGTGCCACCAGCAGAACCAGCGGGGGTTACTACAATGAGCAGTTCTTC. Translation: CATSRTSGGYYNEQFF.

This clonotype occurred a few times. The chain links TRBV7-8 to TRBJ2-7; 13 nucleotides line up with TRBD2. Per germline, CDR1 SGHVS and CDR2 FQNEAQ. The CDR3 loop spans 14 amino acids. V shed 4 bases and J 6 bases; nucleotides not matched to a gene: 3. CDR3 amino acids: CASSSGLAGLEQYF. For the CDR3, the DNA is TGTGCCAGCAGCTCGGGACTAGCGGGACTCGAGCAGTACTTC.

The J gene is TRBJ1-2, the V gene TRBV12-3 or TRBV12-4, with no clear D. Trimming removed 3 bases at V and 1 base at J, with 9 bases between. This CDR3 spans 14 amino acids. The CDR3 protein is CASSFGRDNYGYTF. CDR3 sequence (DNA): TGTGCCAGCAGTTTCGGGCGGGATAACTATGGCTACACCTTC.